These T cell receptor beta chains were read from a single sample in a study of blood T cell repertoires in COVID-19. Generated by immunoSEQ multiplex PCR, the TCRdb table keeps only in-frame clones and is missing some. The sample holds some 490,000 clones, 70% to 90% seen once. The sequenced sample was PBMCs or T cells enriched from blood (not recorded which). Receptors originate from a woman aged 55-69 years who had recovered from COVID-19. The CDR3 runs from the conserved cysteine through the conserved F or W. The D gene is left open where the match is weak. Clone size is stated in some rows and not others, as once, few, many or a class when expanded.

length: 11; D: .; J: TRBJ2-1; size: .; V: TRBV7-6; DNA: TGTGCCAGCAGCATAAACAATGAGCAGTTCTTC; CDR3: CASSINNEQFF
length: 15; D: TRBD1; J: TRBJ1-1; size: .; V: TRBV6-4; DNA: TGTGCCAGCAGTCCAGATGTAGGGGGCGCGGCCGAAGCTTTCTTT; CDR3: CASSPDVGGAAEAFF
length: 12; D: TRBD1; J: TRBJ2-5; size: .; V: TRBV12-5; DNA: TGTGCTAGTGGAGGGGGCATAGAGACCCAGTACTTC; CDR3: CASGGGIETQYF
length: 14; D: .; J: TRBJ1-4; size: .; V: TRBV19; DNA: TGTGCCAGCAGAGACGGAGCAACTAATGAAAAACTGTTTTTT; CDR3: CASRDGATNEKLFF
length: 15; D: .; J: TRBJ1-1; size: .; V: TRBV5-3; DNA: TGTGCCAGAAGCTTGTACCCTCCGGGGTCCACTGAAGCTTTCTTT; CDR3: CARSLYPPGSTEAFF
length: 11; D: .; J: TRBJ1-4; size: .; V: TRBV30; DNA: TGTGCCTGGAGTCCGGGGGGCTCACTGTTTTTT; CDR3: CAWSPGGSLFF
length: 15; D: .; J: TRBJ2-1; size: .; V: TRBV5-1; DNA: TGCGCCAGCAGCTTGGAGGCGGCCTCCTACAATGAGCAGTTCTTC; CDR3: CASSLEAASYNEQFF
length: 15; D: .; J: TRBJ2-6; size: .; V: TRBV27; DNA: TGTGCCAGCAGTTTTCCCCCTCTTGGGGCCAACGTCCTGACTTTC; CDR3: CASSFPPLGANVLTF
length: 11; D: .; J: TRBJ2-7; size: .; V: TRBV7-4; DNA: TGTGCCAGCAGCTCCTATCATAGATTGCCATTC; CDR3: CASSSYHRLPF
length: 15; D: .; J: TRBJ1-2; size: .; V: TRBV6-5; DNA: TGTGCCAGCAAAACCACACAGGGAGGGCGAGGAGGCTACACCTTC; CDR3: CASKTTQGGRGGYTF
length: 14; D: .; J: TRBJ2-2; size: .; V: TRBV11-3; DNA: TGTGCCAGCAGCTTCGGTCCGGACACCGGGGAGCTGTTTTTT; CDR3: CASSFGPDTGELFF
length: 14; D: TRBD2; J: TRBJ2-7; size: .; V: TRBV5-1; DNA: TGCGCCAGCAGCCATGGACTAGCGGGGGGCGAGCAGTACTTC; CDR3: CASSHGLAGGEQYF
length: 13; D: .; J: TRBJ2-1; size: .; V: TRBV27; DNA: TGTGCCAGCAGTTTATCGACGGGGATTGAGCAGTTCTTC; CDR3: CASSLSTGIEQFF
length: 17; D: TRBD2; J: TRBJ2-3; size: .; V: TRBV4-1; DNA: TGCGCCAGCAGCCAAGAAGGTAGCGGGGGTGCCACAGATACGCAGTATTTT; CDR3: CASSQEGSGGATDTQYF
length: 15; D: TRBD1; J: TRBJ2-2; size: .; V: TRBV7-9; DNA: TGTGCCAGCAGCGCAGGACAGGGGGACACCGGGGAGCTGTTTTTT; CDR3: CASSAGQGDTGELFF
length: 13; D: .; J: TRBJ1-5; size: .; V: TRBV19; DNA: TGTGCCAGTCGAAGGGAGGTCAATCAGCCCCAGCATTTT; CDR3: CASRREVNQPQHF
length: 14; D: .; J: TRBJ1-6; size: .; V: TRBV6-5; DNA: TGTGCCAGCAGTTACGGGGGGGGGATCTCACCCCTCCACTTT; CDR3: CASSYGGGISPLHF
length: 12; D: TRBD2; J: TRBJ2-3; size: .; V: TRBV2; DNA: TGTGCAGGGCGGGAGTACACAGATACGCAGTATTTT; CDR3: CAGREYTDTQYF
length: 13; D: .; J: TRBJ1-6; size: .; V: TRBV12-3/TRBV12-4; DNA: TGTGCCAGCAGTTTAGTAGTGAATTCACCCCTCCACTTT; CDR3: CASSLVVNSPLHF
length: 17; D: .; J: TRBJ1-2; size: .; V: TRBV19; DNA: TGTGCCAGTAGTATCGACAGCGCCTCCTTGACGGCCGGGGGCTACACCTTC; CDR3: CASSIDSASLTAGGYTF
length: 14; D: .; J: TRBJ2-2; size: .; V: TRBV3-1/TRBV3-2; DNA: TGTGCCAGCAGCTCAAGCAGGGGCAGCGGGGAGCTGTTTTTT; CDR3: CASSSSRGSGELFF
length: 15; D: .; J: TRBJ1-2; size: .; V: TRBV19; DNA: TGTGCCAGTAGTATAGTGGGCAGAGAGGGCTATGGCTACACCTTC; CDR3: CASSIVGREGYGYTF
length: 16; D: .; J: TRBJ2-1; size: .; V: TRBV7-2; DNA: TGTGCCAGCAGCTTAGAATCCTTCAGCTCCTACAATGAGCAGTTCTTC; CDR3: CASSLESFSSYNEQFF
length: 15; D: .; J: TRBJ1-3; size: .; V: TRBV2; DNA: TGTGCCAGCAGTGAGGGACAAATCTCTGGAAACACCATATATTTT; CDR3: CASSEGQISGNTIYF
length: 14; D: .; J: TRBJ1-1; size: once; V: TRBV7-9; DNA: TGTGCCAGCAGTCCAGGGGCCCAGGGCACTGAAGCTTTCTTT; CDR3: CASSPGAQGTEAFF
length: 14; D: TRBD1; J: TRBJ1-1; size: .; V: TRBV29-1; DNA: TGCAGCGCGAGTCTTACAGGGGGCGGGACTGAAGCTTTCTTT; CDR3: CSASLTGGGTEAFF
length: 15; D: .; J: TRBJ1-5; size: .; V: TRBV2; DNA: TGTGCCAGCAGGGAGCAGACTGTAAGCAATCAGCCCCAGCATTTT; CDR3: CASREQTVSNQPQHF
length: 15; D: .; J: TRBJ1-6; size: .; V: TRBV11-2; DNA: TGTGCCAGCAGCTTAGGGCAGGGAGGCAATTCACCCCTCCACTTT; CDR3: CASSLGQGGNSPLHF
length: 13; D: .; J: TRBJ1-5; size: .; V: TRBV19; DNA: TGTGCCAGTAGTATTGAGTATGCGAAGCCCCAGCATTTT; CDR3: CASSIEYAKPQHF
length: 15; D: .; J: TRBJ2-2; size: .; V: TRBV11-3; DNA: TGTGCCAGCAGCTTAGCGGCAGGGGCGACCGGGGAGCTGTTTTTT; CDR3: CASSLAAGATGELFF
length: 15; D: .; J: TRBJ1-1; size: .; V: TRBV5-1; DNA: TGCGCCAGCAGCTTGTTGGGCAGTCTGAACACTGAAGCTTTCTTT; CDR3: CASSLLGSLNTEAFF
length: 15; D: .; J: TRBJ2-1; size: .; V: TRBV12-5; DNA: TGTGCTAGTGGTTTAGGAGGGAGCTCCTACAATGAGCAGTTCTTC; CDR3: CASGLGGSSYNEQFF
length: 16; D: TRBD2; J: TRBJ2-2; size: .; V: TRBV7-2; DNA: TGTGCCAGCAGCTGGACTAGCGGGGGGTACACCGGGGAGCTGTTTTTT; CDR3: CASSWTSGGYTGELFF
length: 16; D: .; J: TRBJ2-5; size: .; V: TRBV3-1/TRBV3-2; DNA: TGTGCCAGCAGCCCCCCGTGGACACTTAGAAAAGAGACCCAGTACTTC; CDR3: CASSPPWTLRKETQYF
length: 15; D: TRBD1; J: TRBJ1-1; size: .; V: TRBV5-1; DNA: TGCGCCAGCAGCCCAGGACAGGGTCAGTACACTGAAGCTTTCTTT; CDR3: CASSPGQGQYTEAFF
length: 16; D: .; J: TRBJ1-3; size: .; V: TRBV25-1; DNA: TGTGCCAGCAGATTAAACTCCCACCCCTCTGGAAACACCATATATTTT; CDR3: CASRLNSHPSGNTIYF
length: 13; D: .; J: TRBJ1-6; size: once; V: TRBV4-1; DNA: TGCGCCAGCAGCCAGCCGGGACTTTCGGCCCTCCACTTT; CDR3: CASSQPGLSALHF
length: 17; D: TRBD2; J: TRBJ2-7; size: .; V: TRBV4-1; DNA: TGCGCCAGCAGCCAAGGGGGAGGGATAGATAGCTCCTACGAGCAGTACTTC; CDR3: CASSQGGGIDSSYEQYF
length: 16; D: TRBD2; J: TRBJ2-7; size: .; V: TRBV5-1; DNA: TGCGCCAGCAGCCCGCCCGGGACTAGAGCGACCTACGAGCAGTACTTC; CDR3: CASSPPGTRATYEQYF
length: 14; D: TRBD1; J: TRBJ1-5; size: .; V: TRBV19; DNA: TGTGCCAGTAGTATAGGAGGGGGCAGTCAGCCCCAGCATTTT; CDR3: CASSIGGGSQPQHF
length: 14; D: .; J: TRBJ1-2; size: .; V: TRBV6-5; DNA: TGTGCCAGCAGTTACTCGAACGGTATCTATGGCTACACCTTC; CDR3: CASSYSNGIYGYTF
length: 13; D: .; J: TRBJ2-6; size: .; V: TRBV29-1; DNA: TGCAGCGTTGACAGCTCTGGGGCCAACGTCCTGACTTTC; CDR3: CSVDSSGANVLTF
length: 14; D: .; J: TRBJ1-2; size: once; V: TRBV5-5; DNA: TGTGCCAGCAGCTTGGGCAGGGGTGGCTATGGCTACACCTTC; CDR3: CASSLGRGGYGYTF
length: 14; D: .; J: TRBJ1-6; size: .; V: TRBV24-1; DNA: TGTGCCACCTCCGAGGGCTCCTATAATTCACCCCTCCACTTT; CDR3: CATSEGSYNSPLHF
length: 17; D: .; J: TRBJ2-7; size: few; V: TRBV4-1; DNA: TGCGCCAGCAGCCAAGGGATCGAGGTGGGGGGCTCCTACGAGCAGTACTTC; CDR3: CASSQGIEVGGSYEQYF